This TCR beta chain was observed in a study of blood T cell repertoires in COVID-19. V lost 8 bases and J 5 bases, leaving 7 bases between the germline ends. Per germline, CDR1 MNHEY and CDR2 SVGAGI. This CDR3 comprises 10 residues. Profiling relied on immunoSEQ multiplex PCR, and the TCRdb table lists in-frame clones only, not all of them. The sample lists approximately 390,000 clones, more than 70% seen once, with roughly 2% in the top ten. The V gene is TRBV6-5, the J gene TRBJ2-7; weak D call: TRBD2 (6 bases). This clonotype was obtained from a woman aged 60-75 years with COVID-19, enrolled during active disease. Sequenced sample: peripheral blood. The CDR3 here is CASAGNEQYF. The CDR3 nucleotides read TGTGCCAGCGCGGGAAACGAGCAGTACTTC.